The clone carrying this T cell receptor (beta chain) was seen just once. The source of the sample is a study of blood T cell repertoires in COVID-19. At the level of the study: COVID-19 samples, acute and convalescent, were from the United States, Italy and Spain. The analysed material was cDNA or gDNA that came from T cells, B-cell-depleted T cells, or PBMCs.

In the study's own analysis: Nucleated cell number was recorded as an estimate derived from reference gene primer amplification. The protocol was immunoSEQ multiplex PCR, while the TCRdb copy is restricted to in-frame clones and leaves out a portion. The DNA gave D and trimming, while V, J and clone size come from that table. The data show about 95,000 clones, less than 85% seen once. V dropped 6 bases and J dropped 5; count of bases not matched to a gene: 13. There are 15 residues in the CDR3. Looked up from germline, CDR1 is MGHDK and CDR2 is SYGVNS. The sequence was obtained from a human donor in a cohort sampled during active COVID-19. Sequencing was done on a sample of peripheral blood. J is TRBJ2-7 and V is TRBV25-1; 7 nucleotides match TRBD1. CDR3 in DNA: TGTGCCAGCAGACAGACAGGGACCCTTTCCCACGAGCAGTACTTC. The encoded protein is CASRQTGTLSHEQYF.